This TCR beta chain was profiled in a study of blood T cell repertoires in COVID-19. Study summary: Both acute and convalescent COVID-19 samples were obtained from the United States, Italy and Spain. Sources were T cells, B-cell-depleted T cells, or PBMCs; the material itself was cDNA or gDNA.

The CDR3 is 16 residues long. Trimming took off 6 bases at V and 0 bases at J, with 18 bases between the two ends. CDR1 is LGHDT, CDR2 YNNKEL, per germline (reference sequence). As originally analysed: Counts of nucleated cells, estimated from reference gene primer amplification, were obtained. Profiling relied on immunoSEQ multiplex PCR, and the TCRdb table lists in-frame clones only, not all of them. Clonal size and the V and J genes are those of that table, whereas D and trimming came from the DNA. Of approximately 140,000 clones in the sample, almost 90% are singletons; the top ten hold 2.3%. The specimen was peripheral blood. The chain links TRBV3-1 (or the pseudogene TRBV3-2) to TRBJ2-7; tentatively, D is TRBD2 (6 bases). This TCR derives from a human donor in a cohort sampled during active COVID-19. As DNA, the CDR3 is TGTGCCAGCAGTTTTACCGGGACTGGATTCTCCTACGAGCAGTACTTC. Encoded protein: CASSFTGTGFSYEQYF.